Below, 7 T cell receptor beta chains from the same sample are listed, as sequenced in a study of cytomegalovirus exposure and HLA in healthy donors (dated by TCRdb to about 2017). Library preparation used the immunoSEQ multiplex PCR assay. A mixture of 60 forward primers for TCR Vbeta segments and 13 reverse primers for TCR Jbeta segments was used in the multiplex PCR. The table was pulled from immuneACCESS by TCRdb, which kept in-frame rearrangements only. Such tables lose some clones; where checked, under half of the loss comes from unresolved V genes, and the rest has no known cause. Recorded for this sample are 200,000 to 300,000 clones; around 81% of them occurred a single time. Less than 8.5% of the sample comes from the top ten. Sequencing was done on a sample of PBMCs. Receptor source: a woman aged 55-69 years in good health and CMV-seropositive.

Turning to this clone: The junction departs from the called germline gene at one end, perhaps through a read error. V is TRBV7-9 and J is TRBJ1-1; D possibly corresponds to TRBD1 (6 bases). The CDR3 length is 14 residues. CDR1 SEHNR and CDR2 FQNEAQ come from the germline V gene (reference sequence). The CDR3 sequence: CASSLPPKNQGLNF. The CDR3 DNA reads as TGTGCCAGCAGCTTACCCCCAAAGAATCAGGGGCTGAACTTT.

The gene calls are TRBV29-1 and TRBJ1-2; unclear D gene. This CDR3 is 13 amino acids long. CDR1 SQVTM and CDR2 ANQGSEA come from the germline V gene. Trimming removed 6 bases at V and 3 bases at J, with 14 bases between. The CDR3 sequence is CSVASGDYYGYTF. In DNA form, the CDR3 reads TGCAGCGTAGCAAGCGGGGATTACTATGGCTACACCTTC.

The rearrangement links TRBV18 to TRBJ2-6; D not resolved. Trimming removed 3 bases from V and 1 base from J, with 10 bases in between. The CDR3 covers 16 residues. Germline loops: CDR1 KGHSH, CDR2 LQKENI. In nucleotides, the CDR3 is TGTGCCAGCTCACCGCCCCCCGGGTCTGGGGCCAACGTCCTGACTTTC. Its translation is CASSPPPGSGANVLTF.

V is TRBV10-3 and J is TRBJ1-4, with D maybe TRBD1 (6 bases). Germline CDR1 reads ENHRY; CDR2 reads SYGVKD. With 6 bases removed from V and 6 bases from J, the gap between germline ends came to 11 bases. The CDR3 is made up of 13 amino acids. The CDR3 sequence: CAISRDIYEKLFF. The CDR3 nucleotides read TGTGCCATCAGCCGGGACATTTATGAAAAACTGTTTTTT.

V and J are TRBV28 and TRBJ1-1; D is perhaps TRBD1 (5 bases). The germline V gene encodes CDR1 MDHEN and CDR2 SYDVKM. This CDR3 has 14 amino acids. Trimming left V 3 bases short and J 3 bases short, with 11 bases between. In DNA, the CDR3 is TGTGCCAGCAGTTTGGAGGGGTTTCACACTGAAGCTTTCTTT. As protein: CASSLEGFHTEAFF. The full variable domain, with the rest looked up from reference TRBV28 and TRBJ1-1, is DVKVTQSSRYLVKRTGEKVFLECVQDMDHENMFWYRQDPGLGLRLIYFSYDVKMKEKGDIPEGYSVSREKKERFSLILESASTNQTSMYLCASSLEGFHTEAFFGQGTRLTVV.

The chain has TRBV6-4 and TRBJ1-1, with D possibly being TRBD1 (6 bases). The CDR3 has 15 amino acids. V was trimmed by 2 bases and J by 7 bases, leaving 17 bases between them. Germline CDR1 MRHNA, CDR2 SNTAGT. The CDR3 here is CASSDEAWGRGEAFF. DNA for the CDR3: TGTGCCAGCAGTGACGAAGCGTGGGGGCGCGGTGAAGCTTTCTTT.

J is TRBJ2-3 and V is TRBV5-1, with D perhaps TRBD2 (6 bases). Per the germline V gene, CDR1 is SGHRS and CDR2 is YFSETQ. This CDR3 spans 15 amino acids. V gave up 1 base and J gave up 1 base, with 10 bases separating them. The DNA for the CDR3 is TGCGCCAGCAGCTTGACAGGAGGGGGCACAGATACGCAGTATTTT. It is translated as CASSLTGGGTDTQYF.